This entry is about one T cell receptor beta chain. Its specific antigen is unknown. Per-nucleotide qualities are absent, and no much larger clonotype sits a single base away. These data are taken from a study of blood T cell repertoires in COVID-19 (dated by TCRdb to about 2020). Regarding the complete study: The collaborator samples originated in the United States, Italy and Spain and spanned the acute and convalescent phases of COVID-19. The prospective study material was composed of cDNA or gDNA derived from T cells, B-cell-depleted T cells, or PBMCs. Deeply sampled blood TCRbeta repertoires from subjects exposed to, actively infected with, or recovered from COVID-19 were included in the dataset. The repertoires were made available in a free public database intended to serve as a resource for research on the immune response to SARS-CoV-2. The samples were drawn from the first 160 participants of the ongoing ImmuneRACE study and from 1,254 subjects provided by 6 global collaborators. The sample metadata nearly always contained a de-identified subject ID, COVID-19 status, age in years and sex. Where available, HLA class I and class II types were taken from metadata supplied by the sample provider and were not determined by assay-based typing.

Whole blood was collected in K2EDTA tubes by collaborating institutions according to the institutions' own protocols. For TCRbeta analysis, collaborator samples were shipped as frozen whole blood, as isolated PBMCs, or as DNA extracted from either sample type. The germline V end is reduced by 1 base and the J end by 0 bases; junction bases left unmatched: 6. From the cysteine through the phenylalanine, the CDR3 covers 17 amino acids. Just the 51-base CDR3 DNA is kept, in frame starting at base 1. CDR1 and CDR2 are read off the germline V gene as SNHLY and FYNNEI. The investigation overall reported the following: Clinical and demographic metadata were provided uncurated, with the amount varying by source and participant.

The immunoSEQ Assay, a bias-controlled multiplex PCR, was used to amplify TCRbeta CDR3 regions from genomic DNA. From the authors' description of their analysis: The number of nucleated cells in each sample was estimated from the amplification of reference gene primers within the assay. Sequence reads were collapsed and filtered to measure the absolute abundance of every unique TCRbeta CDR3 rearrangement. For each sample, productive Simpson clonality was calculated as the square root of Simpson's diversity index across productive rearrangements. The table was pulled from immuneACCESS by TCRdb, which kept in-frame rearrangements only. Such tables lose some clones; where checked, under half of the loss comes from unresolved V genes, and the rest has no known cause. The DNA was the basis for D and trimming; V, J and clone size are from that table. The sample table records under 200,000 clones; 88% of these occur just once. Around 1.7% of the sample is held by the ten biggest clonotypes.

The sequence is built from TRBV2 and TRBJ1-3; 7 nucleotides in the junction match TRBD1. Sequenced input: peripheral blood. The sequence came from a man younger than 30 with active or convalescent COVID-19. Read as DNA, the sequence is TGTGCCAGCAGTGAAGAACCAGGGGGTATCTCTGGAAACACCATATATTTT. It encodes CASSEEPGGISGNTIYF.